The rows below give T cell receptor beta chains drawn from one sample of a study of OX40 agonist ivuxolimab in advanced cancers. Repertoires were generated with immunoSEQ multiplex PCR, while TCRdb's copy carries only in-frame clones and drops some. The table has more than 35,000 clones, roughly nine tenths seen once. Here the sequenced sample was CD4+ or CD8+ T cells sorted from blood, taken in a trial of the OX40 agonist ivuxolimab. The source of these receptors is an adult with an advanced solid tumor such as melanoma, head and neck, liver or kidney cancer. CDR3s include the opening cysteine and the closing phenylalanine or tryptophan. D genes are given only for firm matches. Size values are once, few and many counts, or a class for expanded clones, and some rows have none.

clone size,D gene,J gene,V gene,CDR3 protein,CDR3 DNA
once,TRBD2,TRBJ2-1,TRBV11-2,CASSLSYSGVYNEQFF,TGTGCCAGCAGCTTATCCTACAGCGGGGTCTACAATGAGCAGTTCTTC
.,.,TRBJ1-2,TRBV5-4,CASSLAGGGYTF,TGTGCCAGCAGCTTGGCCGGGGGTGGCTACACCTTC
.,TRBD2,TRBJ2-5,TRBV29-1,CSVESGGLQETQYF,TGCAGCGTTGAGAGCGGGGGGCTCCAAGAGACCCAGTACTTC
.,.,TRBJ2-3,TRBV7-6,CASSFRPMRGDTQYF,TGTGCCAGCAGCTTTAGGCCGATGAGGGGAGATACGCAGTATTTT
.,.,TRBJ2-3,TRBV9,CASSVEGVYRDTQYF,TGTGCCAGCAGCGTCGAGGGGGTTTATAGGGATACGCAGTATTTT
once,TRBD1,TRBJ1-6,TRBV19,CASRRYTGGDRLSQPLHF,TGTGCCAGTAGACGGTATACCGGTGGGGACAGATTATCTCAACCCCTCCACTTT
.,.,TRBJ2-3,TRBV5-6,CASSLGDSTDTQYF,TGTGCCAGCAGCTTGGGGGACAGCACAGATACGCAGTATTTT
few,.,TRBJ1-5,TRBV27,CARDGQPQHF,TGTGCCAGGGATGGGCAGCCCCAGCATTTT
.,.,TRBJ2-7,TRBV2,CASREHSSSYEQYF,TGTGCCAGCAGAGAACACTCGAGCTCCTACGAGCAGTACTTC
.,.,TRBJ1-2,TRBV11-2,CASSLAPETEDGYTF,TGTGCCAGCAGCTTAGCTCCCGAGACCGAGGATGGCTACACCTTC
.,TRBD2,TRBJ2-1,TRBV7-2,CASSPGLAGSDEQFF,TGTGCCAGCAGCCCTGGACTAGCGGGGTCCGATGAGCAGTTCTTC
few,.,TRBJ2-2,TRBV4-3,CASSQEGGANTGELFF,TGCGCCAGCAGCCAAGAGGGAGGAGCTAACACCGGGGAGCTGTTTTTT
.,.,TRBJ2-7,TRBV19,CASSIDGRGAYEQYF,TGTGCCAGTAGTATAGATGGCAGAGGGGCCTACGAGCAGTACTTC
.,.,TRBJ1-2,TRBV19,CASSPLGPYGYTF,TGTGCCAGTAGCCCCCTCGGACCGTATGGCTACACCTTC
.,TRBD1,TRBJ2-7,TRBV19,CASSMGQTYEQYF,TGTGCCAGTAGTATGGGACAGACCTACGAGCAGTACTTC
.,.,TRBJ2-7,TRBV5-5,CASSLYWNEHYF,TGTGCCAGCAGCTTGTACTGGAACGAGCATTACTTC
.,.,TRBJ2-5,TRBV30,CAWSVPTAIQETQYF,TGTGCCTGGAGTGTACCGACAGCCATCCAAGAGACCCAGTACTTC
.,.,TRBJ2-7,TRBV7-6,CASSSSAGEQYF,TGTGCCAGCAGCTCGTCGGCGGGCGAGCAGTACTTC
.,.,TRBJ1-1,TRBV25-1,CASSDQVTEAFF,TGTGCCAGCAGTGATCAGGTCACTGAAGCTTTCTTT
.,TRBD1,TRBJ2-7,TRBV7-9,CASSRGTGPYEQYF,TGTGCCAGCAGCCGCGGGACAGGGCCCTACGAGCAGTACTTC
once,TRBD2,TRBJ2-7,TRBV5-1,CASSYSGGAGEQYF,TGCGCCAGCAGCTATAGCGGGGGGGCCGGCGAGCAGTACTTC
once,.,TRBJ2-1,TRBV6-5,CASTLRGGGTDEQFF,TGTGCCAGCACCCTACGAGGGGGGGGGACCGATGAGCAGTTCTTC
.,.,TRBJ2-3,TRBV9,CASSSRYTQYF,TGTGCCAGCAGCTCTCGCTATACGCAGTATTTT
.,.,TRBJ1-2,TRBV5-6,CASSLGTYGYTF,TGTGCCAGCAGCCTCGGGACCTATGGCTACACCTTC
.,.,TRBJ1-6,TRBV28,CASSLALGRIANSPLHF,TGTGCCAGCAGTTTAGCCCTGGGACGGATCGCCAATTCACCCCTCCACTTT
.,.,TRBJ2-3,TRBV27,CASRRQGTDTQYF,TGTGCCAGCAGGCGACAGGGCACAGATACGCAGTATTTT
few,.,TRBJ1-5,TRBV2,CASSEGPSNQPQHF,TGTGCCAGCAGTGAGGGACCAAGCAATCAGCCCCAGCATTTT
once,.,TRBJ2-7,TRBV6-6,CASSYSNQAEQYF,TGTGCCAGCAGTTACTCGAACCAGGCCGAGCAGTACTTC
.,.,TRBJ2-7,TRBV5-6,CASSSWFRVPYEQYF,TGTGCCAGCAGCTCTTGGTTCAGGGTACCCTACGAGCAGTACTTC
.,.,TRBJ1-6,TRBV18,CASSPMESSYNSPLHF,TGTGCCAGCTCGCCGATGGAGAGCTCCTATAATTCACCCCTCCACTTT
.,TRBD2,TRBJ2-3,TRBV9,CASRDPGGAKPTDTQYF,TGTGCCAGCAGGGACCCGGGGGGAGCCAAGCCCACAGATACGCAGTATTTT
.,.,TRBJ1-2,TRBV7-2,CASSLGNPGDSNHYGYTF,TGTGCCAGCAGCTTGGGTAACCCCGGAGACAGTAACCACTATGGCTACACCTTC
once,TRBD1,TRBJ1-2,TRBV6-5,CASSIIYRGDYGYTF,TGTGCCAGCAGCATTATATACAGGGGGGACTATGGCTACACCTTC
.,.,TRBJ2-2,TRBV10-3,CAISESLRGPSTGELFF,TGTGCCATCAGTGAGTCTCTCCGGGGGCCGTCCACCGGGGAGCTGTTTTTT
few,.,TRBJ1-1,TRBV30,CAWSVGTRNTEAFF,TGTGCCTGGAGTGTAGGGACAAGGAACACTGAAGCTTTCTTT
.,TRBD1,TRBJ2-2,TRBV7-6,CASSLDRGYATGELFF,TGTGCCAGCAGCTTAGACAGGGGGTACGCTACCGGGGAGCTGTTTTTT
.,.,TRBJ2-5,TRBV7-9,CASSPSLDGGGETQYF,TGTGCCAGCAGCCCTAGCTTAGACGGAGGGGGTGAGACCCAGTACTTC
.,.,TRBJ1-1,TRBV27,CASRSLNTEAFF,TGTGCCAGCAGATCGTTGAACACTGAAGCTTTCTTT
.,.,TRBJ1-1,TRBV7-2,CASSSQWGEAFF,TGTGCCAGCAGCTCCCAGTGGGGGGAAGCTTTCTTT
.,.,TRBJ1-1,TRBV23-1,CASSRLRRALNTEAFF,TGCGCCAGCAGTCGATTGAGAAGGGCCTTGAACACTGAAGCTTTCTTT